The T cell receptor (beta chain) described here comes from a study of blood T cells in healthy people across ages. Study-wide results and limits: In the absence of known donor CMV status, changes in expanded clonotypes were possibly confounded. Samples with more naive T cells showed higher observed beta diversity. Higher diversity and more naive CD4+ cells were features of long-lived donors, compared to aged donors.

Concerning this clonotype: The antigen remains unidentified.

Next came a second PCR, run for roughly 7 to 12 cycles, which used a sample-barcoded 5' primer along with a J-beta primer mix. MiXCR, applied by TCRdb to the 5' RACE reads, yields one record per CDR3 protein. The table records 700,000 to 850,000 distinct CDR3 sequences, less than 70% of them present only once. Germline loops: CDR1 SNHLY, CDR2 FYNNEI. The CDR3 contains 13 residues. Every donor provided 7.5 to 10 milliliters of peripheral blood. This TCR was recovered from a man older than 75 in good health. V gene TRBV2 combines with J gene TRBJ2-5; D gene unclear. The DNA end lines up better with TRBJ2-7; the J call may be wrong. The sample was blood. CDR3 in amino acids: CASTPRAFYEQYF. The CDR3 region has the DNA TGTGCCAGCACTCCTCGGGCATTTTACGAGCAGTACTTC.